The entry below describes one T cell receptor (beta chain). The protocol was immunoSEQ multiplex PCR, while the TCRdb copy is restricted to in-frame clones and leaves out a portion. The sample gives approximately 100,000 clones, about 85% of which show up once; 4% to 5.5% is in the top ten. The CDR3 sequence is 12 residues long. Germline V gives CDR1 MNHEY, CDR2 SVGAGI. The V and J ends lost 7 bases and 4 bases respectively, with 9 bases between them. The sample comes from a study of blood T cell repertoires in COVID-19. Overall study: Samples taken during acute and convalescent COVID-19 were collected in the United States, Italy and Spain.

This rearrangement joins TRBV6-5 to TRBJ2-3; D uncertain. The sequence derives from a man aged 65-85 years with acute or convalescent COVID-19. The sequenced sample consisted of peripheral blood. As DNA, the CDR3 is TGTGCCAGCAAAAGAGAGTCAGATACGCAGTATTTT. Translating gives CASKRESDTQYF.